These 12 T cell receptor beta chains came from one sample sequenced in a study of T-cell reconstitution after alpha-beta-depleted transplantation in children. Preparation of the TCRbeta library involved a method that used unique molecular identifiers. TCRdb passed the PCR reads through MiXCR, listing each CDR3 protein once. The sample carries 700,000 to 950,000 distinct CDR3 sequences, less than 20% recorded once. Here the sequenced sample was PBMCs, mostly from graft donor cells, taken 360 days after TCRalphabeta/CD19-depleted stem cell transplant. These receptors were collected from a male patient younger than 18 who had a stem cell transplant for acute lymphoblastic leukemia, so the T cells may come from the graft donor.

This clonotype was recorded once. The chain recombines TRBV4-1 with TRBJ2-1, with 15 bases aligning to TRBD2. The CDR3 spans 17 residues. CDR1 is MGHRA, CDR2 YSYEKL, per germline. Losses at the gene ends were 1 base for V and 6 bases for J; bases not matched to a gene: 4. The CDR3 sequence is CASSQGTSGRAGNEQFF. The CDR3 nucleotides are TGCGCCAGCAGCCAAGGGACTAGCGGGAGGGCGGGCAATGAGCAGTTCTTC.

The V and J genes are TRBV5-1 and TRBJ2-7; 8 positions agree with TRBD1. V dropped 3 bases and J dropped 10; count of bases not matched to a gene: 9. There are 13 residues in the CDR3. Germline CDR1 and CDR2: SGHRS and YFSETQ. The CDR3 DNA is TGCGCCAGCAGCTCTGCGGAACAGGGGGAACAGTACTTC. It translates to CASSSAEQGEQYF.

This clonotype showed up just a few times. The rearrangement uses TRBV6-1 and TRBJ2-3; D remains unclear. CDR3 length: 13 residues. With 5 bases removed from V and 2 bases from J, the gap between germline ends came to 8 bases. Looked up from germline, CDR1 is MNHNS and CDR2 is SASEGT. CDR3 protein: CASSPIVTDTQYF. The CDR3 DNA is TGTGCCAGCAGTCCAATCGTCACAGATACGCAGTATTTT.

Details on this clonotype: This CDR3 is missing its conserved last phenylalanine or tryptophan, likely due to a read error. This rearrangement joins TRBV6-1 to TRBJ2-7; no reliable D call. The CDR3 consists of 16 residues. Germline V lookup: CDR1 MNHNS, CDR2 SASEGT. The ends were cut back, 5 bases at V and 0 bases at J, with 17 bases in the middle. The CDR3 here is CASSPLGVPSSYEQYI. The CDR3 DNA follows: TGTGCCAGCAGTCCCCTCGGCGTTCCGAGCTCCTACGAGCAGTACATC.

This chain joins TRBV5-1 and TRBJ2-2, with D uncertain. V was pared by 3 bases and J by 2 bases, with 11 bases between. This CDR3 is built from 15 residues. Germline V gene lookup returns CDR1 SGHRS and CDR2 YFSETQ. The CDR3 loop reads CASSSVEINTGELFF. The CDR3 nucleotides are TGCGCCAGCAGCTCAGTAGAGATAAACACCGGGGAGCTGTTTTTT.

This clonotype was counted a few times. V is TRBV19 and J is TRBJ1-1; D is undetermined. The CDR3 sequence is 14 residues long. Germline CDR1 and CDR2: LNHDA and SQIVND (reference sequence). Trimming pared 7 bases from V and 2 bases from J, leaving 14 bases between. In DNA form, the CDR3 reads TGTGCCAGTATGGGCTGGAGCGATAACACTGAAGCTTTCTTT. Its translation: CASMGWSDNTEAFF.

This clonotype was observed a few times. The chain has TRBV18 and TRBJ2-3; no clear D. CDR3 length equals 13 residues. Germline lookup yields CDR1 KGHSH and CDR2 LQKENI. Trimming removed 3 bases from V and 3 bases from J, with 7 bases in between. CDR3 amino acids: CASSPTLTDTQYF. The CDR3 nucleotides are TGTGCCAGCTCACCCACCCTGACAGATACGCAGTATTTT.

The chain has TRBV11-3 and TRBJ2-2; D call uncertain. The V and J ends lost 1 base and 1 base respectively, with 10 bases between them. The CDR3 consists of 16 residues. Per germline, CDR1 SGHNT and CDR2 YENEEA. CDR3 loop: CASSLGSARNTGELFF. In DNA form, the CDR3 reads TGTGCCAGCAGCTTAGGGTCTGCCAGGAACACCGGGGAGCTGTTTTTT.

The chain couples TRBV5-1 to TRBJ2-5; tentative D call: TRBD1 (5 bases). CDR3 size: 17 residues. V was trimmed by 6 bases and J by 5 bases, leaving 26 bases between them. Germline V gene data show CDR1 as SGHRS and CDR2 as YFSETQ. In DNA form, the CDR3 reads TGCGCCAGCACCCTAAGGAGCCCGCGCAGGGTGGTTGAGACCCAGTACTTC. This sequence encodes CASTLRSPRRVVETQYF.

This clonotype was seen a handful of times. This chain links TRBV5-1 with TRBJ2-1, with 10 nucleotides matching TRBD2. Per the germline V gene, CDR1 is SGHRS and CDR2 is YFSETQ. J lost 6 bases, V lost 4 bases, and 13 bases had no gene match. The CDR3 sequence is 17 residues long. CDR3 in DNA: TGCGCCAGCAGCCCCTGGCGGGCTAGCGGGAGTTTCAATGAGCAGTTCTTC. Protein product: CASSPWRASGSFNEQFF.

The rearrangement joins TRBV6-1 to TRBJ2-7, with TRBD2 identical over 10 bases. V gave up 6 bases and J gave up 9 bases; unmatched junction bases: 11. This CDR3 is 14 amino acids long. CDR1 is MNHNS, CDR2 SASEGT, per germline. This CDR3 is CASSWGLAKDLQYF. Here the CDR3 DNA reads TGTGCCAGCAGCTGGGGACTAGCGAAGGACCTGCAGTACTTC.

The rearrangement uses TRBV2 and TRBJ2-3, with 9 bases identical to TRBD1. The CDR3 contains 14 residues. V lost 8 bases to trimming and J lost 5 bases; unmatched junction nucleotides: 8. In germline, CDR1 is SNHLY, CDR2 FYNNEI. The CDR3 DNA reads TGTGCCAGCTGTCACAGGGGGCCTGGAGATACGCAGTATTTT. As protein: CASCHRGPGDTQYF.